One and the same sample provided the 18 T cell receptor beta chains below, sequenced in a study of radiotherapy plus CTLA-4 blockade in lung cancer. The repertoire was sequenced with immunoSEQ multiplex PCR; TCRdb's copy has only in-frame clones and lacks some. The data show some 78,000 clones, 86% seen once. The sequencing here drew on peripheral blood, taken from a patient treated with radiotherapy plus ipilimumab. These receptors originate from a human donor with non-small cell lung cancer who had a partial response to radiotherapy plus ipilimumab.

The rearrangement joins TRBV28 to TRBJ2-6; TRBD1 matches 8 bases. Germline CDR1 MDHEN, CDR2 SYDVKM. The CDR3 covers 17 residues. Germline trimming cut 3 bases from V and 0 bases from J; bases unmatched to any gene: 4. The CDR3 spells CASSFQGAHSGANVLTF. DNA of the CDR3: TGTGCCAGCAGTTTTCAGGGGGCCCACTCTGGGGCCAACGTCCTGACTTTC.

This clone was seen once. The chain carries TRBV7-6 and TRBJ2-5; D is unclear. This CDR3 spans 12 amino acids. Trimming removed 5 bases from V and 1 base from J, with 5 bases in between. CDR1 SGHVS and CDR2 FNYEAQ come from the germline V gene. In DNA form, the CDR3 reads TGTGCCAGCAGCCTATTCCAAGAGACCCAGTACTTC. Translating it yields CASSLFQETQYF.

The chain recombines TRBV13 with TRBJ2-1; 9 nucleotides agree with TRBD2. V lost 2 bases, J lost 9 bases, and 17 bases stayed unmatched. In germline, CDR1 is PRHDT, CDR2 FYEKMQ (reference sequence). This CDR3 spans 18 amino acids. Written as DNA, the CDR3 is TGTGCCAGCAGCTTATACGCTAGCGGGACGATACGGGCCGGTGAGCAGTTCTTC. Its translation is CASSLYASGTIRAGEQFF.

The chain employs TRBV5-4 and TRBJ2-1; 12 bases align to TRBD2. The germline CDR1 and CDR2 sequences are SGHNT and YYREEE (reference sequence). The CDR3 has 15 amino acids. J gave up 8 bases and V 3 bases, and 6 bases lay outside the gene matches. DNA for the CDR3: TGTGCCAGCAGCTCTCGACTAGCGGGAGTGGATGAGCAGTTCTTC. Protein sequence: CASSSRLAGVDEQFF.

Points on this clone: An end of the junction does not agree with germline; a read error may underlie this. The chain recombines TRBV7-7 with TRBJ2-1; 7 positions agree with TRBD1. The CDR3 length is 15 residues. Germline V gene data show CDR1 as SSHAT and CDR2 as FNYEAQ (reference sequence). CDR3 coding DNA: TGTGCTAGCAGCATAAGGCAGGGCAGGGACAGTGAGCAGTTCTTC. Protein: CASSIRQGRDSEQFF.

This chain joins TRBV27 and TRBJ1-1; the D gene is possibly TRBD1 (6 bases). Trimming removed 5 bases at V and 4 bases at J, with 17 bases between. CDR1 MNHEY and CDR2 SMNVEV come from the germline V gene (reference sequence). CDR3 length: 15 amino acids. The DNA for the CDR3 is TGTGCCAGCAGTCTCCAACCACAGGGTATCACTGAAGCTTTCTTT. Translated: CASSLQPQGITEAFF.

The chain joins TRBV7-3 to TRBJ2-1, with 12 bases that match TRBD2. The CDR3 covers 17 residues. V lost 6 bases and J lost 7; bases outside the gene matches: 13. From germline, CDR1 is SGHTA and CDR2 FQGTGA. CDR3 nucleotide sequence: TGTGCCAGCAGTCCTTCCCAGACTAGCGGGAGTCGTAATGAGCAGTTCTTC. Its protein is CASSPSQTSGSRNEQFF.

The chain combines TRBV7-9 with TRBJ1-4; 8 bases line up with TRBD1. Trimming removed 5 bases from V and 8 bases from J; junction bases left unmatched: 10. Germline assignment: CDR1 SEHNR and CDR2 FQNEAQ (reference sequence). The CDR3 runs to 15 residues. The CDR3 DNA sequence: TGTGCCAGCAGCCCGGACAGGGCCCGGGAGGAAAAACTGTTTTTT. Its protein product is CASSPDRAREEKLFF. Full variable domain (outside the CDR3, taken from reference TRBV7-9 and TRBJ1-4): DTGVSQNPRHKITKRGQNVTFRCDPISEHNRLYWYRQTLGQGPEFLTYFQNEAQLEKSRLLSDRFSAERPKGSFSTLEIQRTEQGDSAMYLCASSPDRAREEKLFFGSGTQLSVL.

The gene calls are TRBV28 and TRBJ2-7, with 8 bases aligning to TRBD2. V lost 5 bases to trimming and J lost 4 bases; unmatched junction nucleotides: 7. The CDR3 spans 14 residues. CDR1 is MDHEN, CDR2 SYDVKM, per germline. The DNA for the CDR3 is TGTGCCAGCAGTCCCACTAGCGGAAGATACGAGCAGTACTTC. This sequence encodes CASSPTSGRYEQYF.

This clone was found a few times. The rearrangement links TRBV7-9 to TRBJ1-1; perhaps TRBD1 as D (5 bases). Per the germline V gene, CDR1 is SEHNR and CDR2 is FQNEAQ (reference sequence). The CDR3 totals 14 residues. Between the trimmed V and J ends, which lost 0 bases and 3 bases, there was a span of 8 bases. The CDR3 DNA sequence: TGTGCCAGCAGCTTAGCGGGGGGTCACACTGAAGCTTTCTTT. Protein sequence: CASSLAGGHTEAFF.

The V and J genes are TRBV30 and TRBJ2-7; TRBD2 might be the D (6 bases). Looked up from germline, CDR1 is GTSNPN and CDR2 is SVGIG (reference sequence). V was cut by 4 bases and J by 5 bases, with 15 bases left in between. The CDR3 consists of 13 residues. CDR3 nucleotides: TGTGCCTGGAAGGGCTTGGGCGGGGACGAGCAGTACTTC. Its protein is CAWKGLGGDEQYF.

CDR3 loop: CASSSPGTGGTGELFF. The CDR3 region has the DNA TGTGCCAGCAGTTCCCCCGGGACAGGGGGCACCGGGGAGCTGTTTTTT. The chain uses TRBV27 and TRBJ2-2; 11 nucleotides match TRBD1. From germline, CDR1 is MNHEY and CDR2 SMNVEV (reference sequence). This CDR3 is 16 amino acids long. The V and J ends lost 4 bases and 4 bases, in that order; junction bases with no gene match: 5.

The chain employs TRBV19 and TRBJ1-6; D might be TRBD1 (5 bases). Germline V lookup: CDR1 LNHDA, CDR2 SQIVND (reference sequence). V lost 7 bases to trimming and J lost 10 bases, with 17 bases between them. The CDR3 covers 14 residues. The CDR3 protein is CASKEGQGQSPLHF. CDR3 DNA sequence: TGTGCCAGTAAGGAAGGGCAGGGTCAATCACCCCTCCACTTT.

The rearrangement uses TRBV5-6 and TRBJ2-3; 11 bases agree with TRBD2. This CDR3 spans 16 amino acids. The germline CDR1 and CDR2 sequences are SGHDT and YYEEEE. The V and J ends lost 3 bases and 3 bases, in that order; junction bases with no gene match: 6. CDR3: CASSSLTSGITDTQYF. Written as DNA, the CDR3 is TGTGCCAGCAGCTCGTTGACTAGCGGGATAACAGATACGCAGTATTTT.

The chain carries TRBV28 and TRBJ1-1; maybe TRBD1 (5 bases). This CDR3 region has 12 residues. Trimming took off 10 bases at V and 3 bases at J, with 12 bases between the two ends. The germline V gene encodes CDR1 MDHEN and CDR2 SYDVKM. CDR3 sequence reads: CATRAVDTEAFF. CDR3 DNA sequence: TGTGCCACCAGGGCGGTTGACACTGAAGCTTTCTTT.

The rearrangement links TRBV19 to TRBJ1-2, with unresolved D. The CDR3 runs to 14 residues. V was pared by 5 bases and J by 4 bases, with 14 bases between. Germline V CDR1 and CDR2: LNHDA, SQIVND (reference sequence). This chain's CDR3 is CASSATQLAYGYTF. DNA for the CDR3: TGTGCCAGTAGTGCTACGCAACTAGCCTATGGCTACACCTTC.

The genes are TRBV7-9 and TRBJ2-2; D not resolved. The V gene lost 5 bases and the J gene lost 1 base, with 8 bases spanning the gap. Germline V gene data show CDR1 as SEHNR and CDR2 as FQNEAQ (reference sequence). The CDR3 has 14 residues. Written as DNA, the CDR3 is TGTGCCAGCAGCCGCGGAGAGAACACCGGGGAGCTGTTTTTT. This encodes CASSRGENTGELFF.

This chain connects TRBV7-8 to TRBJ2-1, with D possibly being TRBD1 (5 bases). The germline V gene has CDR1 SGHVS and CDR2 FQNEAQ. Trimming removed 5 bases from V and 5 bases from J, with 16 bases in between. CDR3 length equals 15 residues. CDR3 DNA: TGTGCCAGCAGCCCAATCCGGACAACCAACAATGAGCAGTTCTTC. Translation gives CASSPIRTTNNEQFF.